These 12 T cell receptor beta chains came from one sample sequenced in a study of Graves' ophthalmopathy and Graves' hyperthyroidism. TCR beta CDR3 amplification used RNA transcripts. Amplification began with first-round RT-PCR using HTBI primers, then second-round multiplex PCR was performed. Via MiXCR, TCRdb re-called the multiplex PCR reads, giving one row per CDR3 protein. The data hold approximately 210,000 distinct CDR3 sequences, with about 32% observed a single time. The specimen was peripheral blood. These TCRs come from a man aged 45 to 65 with Graves' ophthalmopathy.

This clonotype came up many times. CDR3 residues: CASSMEGGNQPQHF. The CDR3 nucleotides are TGTGCCAGTAGTATGGAGGGCGGCAATCAGCCCCAGCATTTT. The chain has TRBV19 and TRBJ1-5; D remains unclear. CDR3 length: 14 residues. Trimming left V 3 bases short and J 2 bases short, with 8 bases between. CDR1 and CDR2 from the germline V gene are LNHDA and SQIVND (reference sequence).

This clonotype was detected many times. Its ends do not fully match the called genes, so a read error is possible. This chain connects TRBV15 to TRBJ2-2; the D is unclear. The CDR3 has 14 residues. Germline CDR1 and CDR2: LNHNV and YYDKDF (reference sequence). CDR3 amino acids: CATSGELGTGELFF. The CDR3 region has the DNA TGTGCCACCAGCGGAGAGCTTGGCACCGGGGAGCTGTTTTTT.

There are many counts of this clonotype. V usage is TRBV20-1 and J usage is TRBJ2-7; D gene uncertain. CDR1 and CDR2 from the germline V gene are DFQATT and SNEGSKA (reference sequence). This CDR3 is 14 amino acids long. The V end lost 5 bases, the J end lost 2 bases, and 16 bases lay between the germline ends. CDR3 residues: CSAPAPYVPYEQYF. The CDR3 region has the DNA TGCAGTGCTCCGGCTCCGTACGTCCCCTACGAGCAGTACTTC.

The V call is TRBV12-3 or TRBV12-4, the J call TRBJ1-5; D ambiguous. This CDR3 region has 15 residues. The ends were cut back, 5 bases at V and 1 base at J, with 12 bases in the middle. The CDR3 DNA reads as TGTGCCAGCAGTCCTTACGGTCGGAGCAATCAGCCCCAGCATTTT. Protein product: CASSPYGRSNQPQHF.

This clonotype has at least ten counts. The V call is TRBV28, the J call TRBJ1-5, with D uncertain. The germline V and J ends were trimmed by 6 bases and 1 base, with 13 bases remaining between them. The CDR3 is 15 amino acids. Germline-derived CDR1 and CDR2 are MDHEN and SYDVKM. CDR3 nucleotides: TGTGCCAGCAGGTGGGGAACACACAGCAATCAGCCCCAGCATTTT. Its protein product is CASRWGTHSNQPQHF.

The chain is built from TRBV6-2 or TRBV6-3 and TRBJ2-7, with 11 positions matching TRBD2. The germline gives CDR1 MNHEY, CDR2 SVGEGT. V was pared by 6 bases and J by 3 bases, with 10 bases of the junction left unmatched. The CDR3 covers 16 residues. Here the CDR3 DNA reads TGTGCCAGCAGCCCTATGCTAGCGGGAGGCCTCTACGAGCAGTACTTC. Translation gives CASSPMLAGGLYEQYF.

This clonotype was seen repeatedly, ten times or more. The chain joins TRBV11-2 to TRBJ2-4; no clear D. V was shortened by 5 bases and J by 4 bases, with 21 bases between the two germline ends. The V gene's germline CDR1 is SGHAT and CDR2 FQNNGV. CDR3 length: 17 amino acids. CDR3 sequence: CASSPPVGSLSKNIQYF. In DNA, the CDR3 is TGTGCCAGCAGCCCCCCGGTGGGCTCTCTCTCGAAAAACATTCAGTACTTC.

This chain connects TRBV5-1 to TRBJ2-7; 12 bases are shared with TRBD2. The CDR3 extends over 14 amino acids. CDR1 SGHRS and CDR2 YFSETQ come from the germline V gene. V shed 0 bases, J shed 7 bases, and the junction held 2 bases outside the gene matches. The CDR3 loop is CASSLGLAGVEQYF. The CDR3 bases are TGCGCCAGCAGCTTGGGACTAGCGGGAGTGGAGCAGTACTTC.

This clonotype occurred many times. The gene calls are TRBV6-1 and TRBJ2-7; D may be TRBD1 (6 bases). CDR1 is MNHNS, CDR2 SASEGT, per germline. This CDR3 is built from 15 residues. V was pared by 3 bases and J by 2 bases, with 14 bases between. CDR3 in amino acids: CASSESGTPTYEQYF. The CDR3 nucleotides are TGTGCCAGCAGTGAGTCAGGGACACCGACCTACGAGCAGTACTTC.

The sample holds many counts of this clonotype. The rearrangement joins TRBV29-1 to TRBJ2-6, with 7 bases aligning to TRBD2. J gave up 2 bases and V 6 bases, and 10 bases lay outside the gene matches. Germline V gene lookup returns CDR1 SQVTM and CDR2 ANQGSEA. The length of the CDR3 is 16 residues. DNA for the CDR3: TGCAGCGTAGCTCCACCTGGGGGGGCTGGGGCCAACGTCCTGACTTTC. It is translated as CSVAPPGGAGANVLTF.

This clonotype has ten or more counts. This sequence joins TRBV10-2 and TRBJ2-7; 8 bases line up with TRBD1. Germline CDR1 WSHSY, CDR2 SAAADI. This CDR3 has 13 amino acids. In DNA form, the CDR3 reads TGCGCGTCTTGGGGACAGGCGTACTACGAGCAGTACTTC. Protein: CASWGQAYYEQYF.

The sample holds many counts of this clonotype. The rearrangement links TRBV12-3 or TRBV12-4 to TRBJ2-7; D gene ambiguous. The CDR3 extends over 12 amino acids. The V end lost 3 bases, the J end lost 2 bases, and 5 bases lay between the germline ends. For the CDR3, the DNA is TGTGCCAGCAGTTTCGGTCCCTACGAGCAGTACTTC. Its protein product is CASSFGPYEQYF.